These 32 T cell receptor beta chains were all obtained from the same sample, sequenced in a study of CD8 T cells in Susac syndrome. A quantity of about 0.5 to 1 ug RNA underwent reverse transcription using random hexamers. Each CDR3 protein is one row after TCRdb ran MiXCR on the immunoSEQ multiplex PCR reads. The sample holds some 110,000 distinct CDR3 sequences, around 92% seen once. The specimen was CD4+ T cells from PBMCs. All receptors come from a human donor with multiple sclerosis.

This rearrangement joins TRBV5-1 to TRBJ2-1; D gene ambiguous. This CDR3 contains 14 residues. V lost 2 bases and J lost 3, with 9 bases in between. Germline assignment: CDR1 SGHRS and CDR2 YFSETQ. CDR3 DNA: TGCGCCAGCAGCTTCGAGGTACGCTACAATGAGCAGTTCTTC. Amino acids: CASSFEVRYNEQFF. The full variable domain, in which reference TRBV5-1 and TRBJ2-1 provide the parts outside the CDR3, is KAGVTQTPRYLIKTRGQQVTLSCSPISGHRSVSWYQQTPGQGLQFLFEYFSETQRNKGNFPGRFSGRQFSNSRSEMNVSTLELGDSALYLCASSFEVRYNEQFFGPGTRLTVL.

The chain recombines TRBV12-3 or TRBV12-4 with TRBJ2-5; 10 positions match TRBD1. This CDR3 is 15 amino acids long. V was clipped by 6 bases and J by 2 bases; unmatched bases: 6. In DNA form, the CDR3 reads TGTGCCAGCAGCATAGGACAGGGGGGACAAGAGACCCAGTACTTC. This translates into CASSIGQGGQETQYF.

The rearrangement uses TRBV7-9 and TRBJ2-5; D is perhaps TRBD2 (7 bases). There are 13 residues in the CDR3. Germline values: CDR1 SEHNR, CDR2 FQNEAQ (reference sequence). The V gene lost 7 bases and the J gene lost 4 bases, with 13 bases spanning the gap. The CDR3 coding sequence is TGTGCCAGCACCGAAGGGGGGGCAGAGACCCAGTACTTC. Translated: CASTEGGAETQYF.

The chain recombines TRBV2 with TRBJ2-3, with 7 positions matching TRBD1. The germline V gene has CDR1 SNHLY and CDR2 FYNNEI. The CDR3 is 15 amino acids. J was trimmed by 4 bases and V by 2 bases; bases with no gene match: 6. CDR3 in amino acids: CASSELGQGADTQYF. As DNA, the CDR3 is TGTGCCAGCAGTGAATTGGGGCAGGGGGCAGATACGCAGTATTTT.

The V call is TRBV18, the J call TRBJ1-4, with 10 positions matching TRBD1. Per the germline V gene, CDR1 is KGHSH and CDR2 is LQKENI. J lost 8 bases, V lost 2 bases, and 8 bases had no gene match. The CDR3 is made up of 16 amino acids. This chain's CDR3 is CASSPTDRGNEEKLFF. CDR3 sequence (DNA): TGTGCCAGCTCACCAACGGACAGGGGGAATGAAGAAAAACTGTTTTTT.

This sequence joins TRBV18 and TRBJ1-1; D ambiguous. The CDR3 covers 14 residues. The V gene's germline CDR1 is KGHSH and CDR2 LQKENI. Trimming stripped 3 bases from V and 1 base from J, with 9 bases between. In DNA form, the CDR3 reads TGTGCCAGCTCACCGGACTCGGGGAACACTGAAGCTTTCTTT. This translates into CASSPDSGNTEAFF. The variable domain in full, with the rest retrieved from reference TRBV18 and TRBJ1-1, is NAGVMQNPRHLVRRRGQEARLRCSPMKGHSHVYWYRQLPEEGLKFMVYLQKENIIDESGMPKERFSAEFPKEGPSILRIQQVVRGDSAAYFCASSPDSGNTEAFFGQGTRLTVV.

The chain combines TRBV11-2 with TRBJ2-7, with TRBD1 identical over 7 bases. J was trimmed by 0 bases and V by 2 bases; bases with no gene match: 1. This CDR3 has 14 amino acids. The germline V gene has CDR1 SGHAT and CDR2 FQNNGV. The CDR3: CASSLKGASYEQYF. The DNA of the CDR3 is TGTGCCAGCAGCTTAAAGGGGGCCTCCTACGAGCAGTACTTC.

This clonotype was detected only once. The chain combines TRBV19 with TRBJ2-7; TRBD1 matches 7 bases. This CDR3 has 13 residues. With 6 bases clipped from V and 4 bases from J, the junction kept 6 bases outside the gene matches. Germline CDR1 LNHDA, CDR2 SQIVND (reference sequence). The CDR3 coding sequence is TGTGCCAGTAGCCGGGACAGAACATACGAGCAGTACTTC. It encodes CASSRDRTYEQYF.

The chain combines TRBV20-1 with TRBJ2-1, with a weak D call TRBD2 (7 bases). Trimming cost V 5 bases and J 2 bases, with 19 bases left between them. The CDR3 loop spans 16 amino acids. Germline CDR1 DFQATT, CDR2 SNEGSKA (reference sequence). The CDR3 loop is CSAQIGGGGTYNEQFF. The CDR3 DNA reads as TGCAGTGCTCAGATTGGAGGGGGGGGCACCTACAATGAGCAGTTCTTC.

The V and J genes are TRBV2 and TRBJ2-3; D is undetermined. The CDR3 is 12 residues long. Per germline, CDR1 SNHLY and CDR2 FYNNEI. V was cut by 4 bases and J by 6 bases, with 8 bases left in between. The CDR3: CASSALQDTQYF. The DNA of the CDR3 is TGTGCCAGCAGTGCCCTACAGGATACGCAGTATTTT.

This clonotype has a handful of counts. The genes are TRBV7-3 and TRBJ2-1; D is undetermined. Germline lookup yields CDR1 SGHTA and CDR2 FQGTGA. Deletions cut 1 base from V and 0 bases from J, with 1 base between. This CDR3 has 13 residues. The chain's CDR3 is CASSLSSYNEQFF. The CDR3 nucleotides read TGTGCCAGCAGCTTAAGCTCCTACAATGAGCAGTTCTTC.

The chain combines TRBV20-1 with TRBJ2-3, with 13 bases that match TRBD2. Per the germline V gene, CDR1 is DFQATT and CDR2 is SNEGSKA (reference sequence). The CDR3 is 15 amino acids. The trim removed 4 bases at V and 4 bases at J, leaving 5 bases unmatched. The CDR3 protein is CSATPTSGGADTQYF. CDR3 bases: TGCAGTGCTACCCCCACTAGCGGGGGGGCAGATACGCAGTATTTT.

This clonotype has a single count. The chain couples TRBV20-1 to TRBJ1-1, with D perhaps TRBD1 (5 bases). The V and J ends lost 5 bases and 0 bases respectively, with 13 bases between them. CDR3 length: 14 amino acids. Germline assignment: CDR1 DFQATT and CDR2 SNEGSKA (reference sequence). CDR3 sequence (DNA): TGCAGTGCTCCGGGGACGGGTGTGAACACTGAAGCTTTCTTT. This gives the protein CSAPGTGVNTEAFF.

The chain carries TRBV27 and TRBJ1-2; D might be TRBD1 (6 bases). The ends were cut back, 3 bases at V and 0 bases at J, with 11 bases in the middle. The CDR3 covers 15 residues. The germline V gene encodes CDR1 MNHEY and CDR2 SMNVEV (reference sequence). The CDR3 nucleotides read TGTGCCAGCAGTTTTCTTGGGGACACTAACTATGGCTACACCTTC. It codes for CASSFLGDTNYGYTF.

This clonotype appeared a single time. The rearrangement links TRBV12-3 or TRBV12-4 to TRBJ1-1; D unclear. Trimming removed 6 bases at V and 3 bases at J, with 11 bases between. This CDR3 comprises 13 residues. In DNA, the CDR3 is TGTGCCAGCAGGCGCGCCCTGGACACTGAAGCTTTCTTT. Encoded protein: CASRRALDTEAFF.

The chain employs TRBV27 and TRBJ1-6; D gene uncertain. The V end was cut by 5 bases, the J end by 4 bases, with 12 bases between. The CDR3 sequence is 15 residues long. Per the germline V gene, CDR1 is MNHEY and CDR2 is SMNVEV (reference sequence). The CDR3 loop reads CASSAGVDYNSPLHF. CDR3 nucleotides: TGTGCCAGCAGTGCGGGAGTCGATTATAATTCACCCCTCCACTTT.

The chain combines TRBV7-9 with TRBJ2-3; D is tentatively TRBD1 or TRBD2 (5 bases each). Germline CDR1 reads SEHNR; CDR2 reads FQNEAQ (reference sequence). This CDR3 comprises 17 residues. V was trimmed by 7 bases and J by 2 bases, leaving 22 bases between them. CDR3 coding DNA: TGTGCCAGCAACCCATTGGGACCCGGCCGGATCACAGATACGCAGTATTTT. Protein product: CASNPLGPGRITDTQYF.

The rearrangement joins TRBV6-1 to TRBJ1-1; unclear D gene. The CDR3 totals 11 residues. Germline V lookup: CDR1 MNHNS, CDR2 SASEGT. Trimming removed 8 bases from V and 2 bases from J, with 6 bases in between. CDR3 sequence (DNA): TGTGCCAGCTGTGGAAACACTGAAGCTTTCTTT. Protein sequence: CASCGNTEAFF.

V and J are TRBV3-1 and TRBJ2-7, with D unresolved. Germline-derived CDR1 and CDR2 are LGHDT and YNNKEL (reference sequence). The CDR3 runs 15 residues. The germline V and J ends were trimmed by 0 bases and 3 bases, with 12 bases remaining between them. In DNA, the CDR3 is TGTGCCAGCAGCCAAGACCGGAGCCGGTTCTACGAGCAGTACTTC. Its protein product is CASSQDRSRFYEQYF.

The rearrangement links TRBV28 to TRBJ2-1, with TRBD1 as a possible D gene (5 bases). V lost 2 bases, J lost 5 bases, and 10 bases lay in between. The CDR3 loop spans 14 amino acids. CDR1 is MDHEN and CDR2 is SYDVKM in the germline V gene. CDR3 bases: TGTGCCAGCAGTTTACGACAGCAAGACAATGAGCAGTTCTTC. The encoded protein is CASSLRQQDNEQFF.

The CDR3 region has the DNA TGTGCCAGCAGCTTGGCCGGGACAGGGACCGGGGAGCTGTTTTTT. Its translation is CASSLAGTGTGELFF. The chain has TRBV7-2 and TRBJ2-2; 9 positions agree with TRBD1. This CDR3 has 15 amino acids. V shed 3 bases and J 5 bases; nucleotides not matched to a gene: 4. CDR1 and CDR2 from the germline V gene are SGHTA and FQGNSA.

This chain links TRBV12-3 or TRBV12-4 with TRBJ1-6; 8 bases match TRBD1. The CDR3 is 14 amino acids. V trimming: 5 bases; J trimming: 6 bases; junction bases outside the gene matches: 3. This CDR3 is CASSPDRVNSPLHF. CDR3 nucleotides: TGTGCCAGCAGTCCGGACAGGGTTAATTCACCCCTCCACTTT.

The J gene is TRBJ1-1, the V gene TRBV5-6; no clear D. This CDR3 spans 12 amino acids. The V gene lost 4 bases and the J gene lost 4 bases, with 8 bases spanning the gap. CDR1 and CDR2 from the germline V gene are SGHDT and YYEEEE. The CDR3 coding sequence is TGTGCCAGCAGCCGCTGGAGCACTGAAGCTTTCTTT. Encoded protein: CASSRWSTEAFF.

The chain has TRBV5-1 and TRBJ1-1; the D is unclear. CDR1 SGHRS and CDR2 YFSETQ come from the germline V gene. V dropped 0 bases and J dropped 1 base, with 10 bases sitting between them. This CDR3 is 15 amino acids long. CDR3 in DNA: TGCGCCAGCAGCTTGGCGGCAGGTCGGAACACTGAAGCTTTCTTT. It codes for CASSLAAGRNTEAFF. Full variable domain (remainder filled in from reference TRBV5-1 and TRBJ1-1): KAGVTQTPRYLIKTRGQQVTLSCSPISGHRSVSWYQQTPGQGLQFLFEYFSETQRNKGNFPGRFSGRQFSNSRSEMNVSTLELGDSALYLCASSLAAGRNTEAFFGQGTRLTVV.

The CDR3 loop reads CSARDQRGGQDNEQFF. CDR3 nucleotides: TGCAGTGCTAGAGATCAACGGGGGGGTCAAGACAATGAGCAGTTCTTC. The chain couples TRBV20-1 to TRBJ2-1, with TRBD2 matching 8 bases. Germline loops: CDR1 DFQATT, CDR2 SNEGSKA (reference sequence). V lost 0 bases, J lost 5 bases, and 9 bases stayed unmatched. This CDR3 comprises 16 residues.

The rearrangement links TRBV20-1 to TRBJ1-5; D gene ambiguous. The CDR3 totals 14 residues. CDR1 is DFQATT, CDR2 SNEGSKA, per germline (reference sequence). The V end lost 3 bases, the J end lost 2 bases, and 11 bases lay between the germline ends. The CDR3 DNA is TGCAGTGCTAGTGCGGGTATTCGCAATCAGCCCCAGCATTTT. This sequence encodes CSASAGIRNQPQHF.

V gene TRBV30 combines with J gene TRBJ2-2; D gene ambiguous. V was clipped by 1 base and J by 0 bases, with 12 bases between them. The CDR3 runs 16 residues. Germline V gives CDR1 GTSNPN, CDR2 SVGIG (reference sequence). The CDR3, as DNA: TGTGCCTGGAGTGATCCCGCCAGGCCGAACACCGGGGAGCTGTTTTTT. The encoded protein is CAWSDPARPNTGELFF.

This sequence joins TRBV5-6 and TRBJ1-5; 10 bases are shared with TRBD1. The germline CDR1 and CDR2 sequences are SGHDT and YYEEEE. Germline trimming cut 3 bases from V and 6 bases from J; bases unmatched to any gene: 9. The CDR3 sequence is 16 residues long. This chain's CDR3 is CASSWGGTGVTQPQHF. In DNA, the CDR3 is TGTGCCAGCAGCTGGGGGGGGACAGGGGTTACTCAGCCCCAGCATTTT.

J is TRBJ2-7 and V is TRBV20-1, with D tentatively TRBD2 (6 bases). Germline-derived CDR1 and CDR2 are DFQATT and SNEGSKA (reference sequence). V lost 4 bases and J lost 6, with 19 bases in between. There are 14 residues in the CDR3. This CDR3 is CSAIEGGGVGEQYF. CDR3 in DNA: TGCAGTGCTATAGAGGGTGGAGGGGTGGGCGAGCAGTACTTC.

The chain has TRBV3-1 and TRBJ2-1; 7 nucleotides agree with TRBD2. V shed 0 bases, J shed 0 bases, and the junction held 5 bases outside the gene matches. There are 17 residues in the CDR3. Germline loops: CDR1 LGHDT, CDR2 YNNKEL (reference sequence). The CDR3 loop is CASSQDTGGSSYNEQFF. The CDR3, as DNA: TGTGCCAGCAGCCAAGACACGGGGGGAAGCTCCTACAATGAGCAGTTCTTC.

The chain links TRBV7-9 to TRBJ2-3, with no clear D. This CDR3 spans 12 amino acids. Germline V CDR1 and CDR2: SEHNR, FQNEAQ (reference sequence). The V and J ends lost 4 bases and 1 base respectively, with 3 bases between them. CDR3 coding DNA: TGTGCCAGCAGCTCCGGCACAGATACGCAGTATTTT. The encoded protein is CASSSGTDTQYF. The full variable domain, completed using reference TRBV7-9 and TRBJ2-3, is DTGVSQNPRHKITKRGQNVTFRCDPISEHNRLYWYRQTLGQGPEFLTYFQNEAQLEKSRLLSDRFSAERPKGSFSTLEIQRTEQGDSAMYLCASSSGTDTQYFGPGTRLTVL.

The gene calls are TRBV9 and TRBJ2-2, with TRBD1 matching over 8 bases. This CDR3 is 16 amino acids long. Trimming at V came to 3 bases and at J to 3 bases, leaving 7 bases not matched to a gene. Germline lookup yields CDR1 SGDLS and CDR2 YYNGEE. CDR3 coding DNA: TGTGCCAGCAGCGCAAAAGGACAGGGAGACACCGGGGAGCTGTTTTTT. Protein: CASSAKGQGDTGELFF.